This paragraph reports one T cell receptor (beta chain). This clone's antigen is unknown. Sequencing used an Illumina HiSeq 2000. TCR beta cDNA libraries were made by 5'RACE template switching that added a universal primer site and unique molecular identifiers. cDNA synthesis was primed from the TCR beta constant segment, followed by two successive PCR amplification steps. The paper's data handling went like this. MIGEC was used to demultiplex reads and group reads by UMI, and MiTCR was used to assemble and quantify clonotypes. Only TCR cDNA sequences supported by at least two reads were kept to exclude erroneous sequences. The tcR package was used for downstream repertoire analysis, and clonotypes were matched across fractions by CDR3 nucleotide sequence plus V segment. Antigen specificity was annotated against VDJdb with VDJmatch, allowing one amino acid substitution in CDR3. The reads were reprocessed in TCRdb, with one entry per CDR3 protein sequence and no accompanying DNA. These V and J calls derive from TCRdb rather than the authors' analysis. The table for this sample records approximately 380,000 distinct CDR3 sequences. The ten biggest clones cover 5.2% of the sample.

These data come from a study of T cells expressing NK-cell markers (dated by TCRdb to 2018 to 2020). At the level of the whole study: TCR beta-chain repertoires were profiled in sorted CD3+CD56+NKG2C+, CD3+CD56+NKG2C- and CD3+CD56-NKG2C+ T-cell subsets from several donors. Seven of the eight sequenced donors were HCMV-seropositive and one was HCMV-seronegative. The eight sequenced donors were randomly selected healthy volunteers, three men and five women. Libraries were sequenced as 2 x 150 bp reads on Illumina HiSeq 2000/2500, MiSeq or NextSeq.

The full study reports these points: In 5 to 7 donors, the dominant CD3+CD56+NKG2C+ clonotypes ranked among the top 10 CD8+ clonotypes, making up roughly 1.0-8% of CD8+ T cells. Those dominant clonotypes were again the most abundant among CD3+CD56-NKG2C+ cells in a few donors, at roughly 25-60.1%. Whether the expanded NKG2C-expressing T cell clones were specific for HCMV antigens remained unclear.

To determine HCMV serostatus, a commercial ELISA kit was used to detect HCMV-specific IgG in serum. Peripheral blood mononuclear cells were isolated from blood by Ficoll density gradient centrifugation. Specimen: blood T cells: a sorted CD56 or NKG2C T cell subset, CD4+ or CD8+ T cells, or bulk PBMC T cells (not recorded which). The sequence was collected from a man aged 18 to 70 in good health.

The CDR3 protein is CASSRGLAQPQHF. The chain is made from TRBV3-1 and TRBJ1-5; the D call of TRBD1 rests on TCRdb alone, since no DNA is present to check it. CDR1 and CDR2, per the germline V gene (reference sequence), are LGHDT and YNNKEL. The CDR3, cysteine through phenylalanine, is 13 amino acids long. This entry has no DNA.